Listed below are T cell receptor beta chains from one sample, sequenced in a study of response to subunit inactivated influenza vaccine. TCRdb re-derived calls from the RT-PCR reads in MiXCR, one entry per CDR3 protein. The sample carries over 150,000 distinct CDR3 sequences, roughly an eighth recorded once. The specimen was CD8+ T cells sorted from PBMCs, collected about 5 days after vaccination. The origin of the receptors is a man aged 45-65 years who received an inactivated influenza vaccine. The CDR3 runs from the conserved cysteine through the conserved F or W. D genes are given only for firm matches. Clone size is shown for a subset of rows, as once, few, many or a class of expanded clone.

v_call,clone_size,d_call,j_call,cdr3_aa,cdr3_nt
TRBV10-3,many,TRBD2,TRBJ2-3,CAISDPLAETSPTDTQYF,TGTGCCATCAGTGACCCCCTAGCGGAGACTAGCCCCACAGATACGCAGTATTTT
TRBV29-1,few,.,TRBJ2-2,CSVDTGGELFF,TGCAGCGTTGATACGGGCGGGGAGCTGTTTTTT
TRBV12-3/TRBV12-4,.,.,TRBJ2-3,CASSLRGFRDTQYF,TGTGCCAGCAGTTTAAGGGGGTTCAGAGATACGCAGTATTTT
TRBV11-2,few,.,TRBJ2-7,CASSPVGWGTGEQYF,TGTGCCAGCAGCCCGGTGGGGTGGGGGACTGGCGAGCAGTACTTC
TRBV28,few,.,TRBJ1-5,CASNGGWQPQHF,TGTGCCAGCAATGGTGGCTGGCAGCCCCAGCATTTT
TRBV7-9,.,.,TRBJ2-3,CASSLGGTGMSTDTQYF,TGTGCCAGCAGCTTAGGAGGTACGGGAATGAGCACAGATACGCAGTATTTT
TRBV20-1,many,TRBD1,TRBJ2-7,CSAPQGDLYEQYF,TGCAGTGCCCCGCAGGGGGATCTCTACGAGCAGTACTTC
TRBV14,.,TRBD2,TRBJ2-5,CASSRLAGGEETQYF,TGTGCCAGCAGCCGCCTAGCGGGAGGGGAAGAGACCCAGTACTTC
TRBV15,.,TRBD1,TRBJ1-5,CATSRAGTGSSNQPQHF,TGTGCCACCAGCAGAGCCGGGACAGGGAGCAGCAATCAGCCCCAGCATTTT
TRBV3-1,many,TRBD2,TRBJ2-1,CASSQVAGRYYNEQFF,TGTGCCAGCAGCCAAGTCGCCGGGAGGTACTACAATGAGCAGTTCTTC
TRBV11-2,.,.,TRBJ1-6,CASSLYVGDGNSPLHF,TGTGCCAGCAGCTTATATGTTGGGGACGGTAATTCACCCCTCCACTTT
TRBV6-5,few,.,TRBJ2-7,CASSYSPSTAEAAYEQYF,TGTGCCAGCAGTTACTCCCCCTCCACCGCCGAAGCGGCCTACGAGCAGTACTTC
TRBV12-3/TRBV12-4,few,.,TRBJ2-3,CASSKNLDTQYF,TGTGCCAGCAGCAAGAACTTAGATACGCAGTATTTT